The present TCR beta chain was sequenced within a study of OX40 agonist ivuxolimab in advanced cancers. As for the study in general: Three patients responded partially, comprising one with hepatocellular carcinoma and two with cutaneous melanoma.

The germline V gene encodes CDR1 SGHDT and CDR2 YYEEEE. Trimming took 1 base from V and 3 from J, leaving 17 bases between them. This CDR3 is built from 16 residues. This table comes from immunoSEQ multiplex PCR, and its TCRdb copy is limited to in-frame clones, with some not included. Of approximately 48,000 clones in the sample, approximately 90% were seen once. The receptor was derived from an adult with an advanced solid tumor such as melanoma, head and neck, liver or kidney cancer. The V and J genes are TRBV5-6 and TRBJ2-7; the D call may be TRBD1 or TRBD2 (5 bases each). The sequencing here drew on CD4+ or CD8+ T cells sorted from blood, taken in a trial of the OX40 agonist ivuxolimab. DNA for the CDR3: TGTGCCAGCAGCTTGATTAGGGTCTCGGGGCTCTACGAGCAGTACTTC. It codes for CASSLIRVSGLYEQYF.